The 9 T cell receptor beta chains presented below share a single source sample, sequenced in a study of blood T cell repertoires in COVID-19. Method: immunoSEQ multiplex PCR; TCRdb's copy keeps in-frame clones and lacks some. The sample lists just over 300,000 clones, 80% to 90% occurring once. The sample consisted of PBMCs or T cells enriched from blood (not recorded which). These receptors all come from a man aged 30 to 39 who had recovered from COVID-19.

V is TRBV6-5 and J is TRBJ1-5, with 9 positions matching TRBD1. Germline trimming cut 7 bases from V and 4 bases from J; bases unmatched to any gene: 8. The V gene's germline CDR1 is MNHEY and CDR2 SVGAGI. The CDR3 is 15 residues long. The CDR3 nucleotides are TGTGCCAGCATCTCAACAGGGGGCTTTAATCAGCCCCAGCATTTT. Translating gives CASISTGGFNQPQHF.

V gene TRBV7-9 combines with J gene TRBJ2-1; a weak D match, TRBD2 (5 bases). Trimming cost V 4 bases and J 8 bases, with 12 bases left between them. This CDR3 has 13 amino acids. The germline gives CDR1 SEHNR, CDR2 FQNEAQ (reference sequence). CDR3 in DNA: TGTGCCAGCAGCTCAGAGGCTAGCCATGAGCAGTTCTTC. It is translated as CASSSEASHEQFF.

The CDR3 nucleotides are TGTGCCAGCAGCTTGGACAGGTCGGGTGAAAAACTGTTTTTT. This translates into CASSLDRSGEKLFF. V and J are TRBV7-2 and TRBJ1-4, with 7 bases that match TRBD1. The V gene end was trimmed by 3 bases and the J gene end by 7 bases; junction bases not matched to a gene: 5. The length of the CDR3 is 14 residues. CDR1 and CDR2 (germline): SGHTA, FQGNSA.

This chain uses TRBV12-3 or TRBV12-4 with TRBJ1-2, with a weak D call TRBD1 (6 bases). V was shortened by 7 bases and J by 4 bases, with 13 bases between the two germline ends. CDR3 length equals 13 residues. CDR3 coding DNA: TGTGCCAGCACCCAGACAGGAGTCTATGGCTACACCTTC. It is translated as CASTQTGVYGYTF.

The V and J genes are TRBV5-1 and TRBJ2-4, with D perhaps matching TRBD1 (5 bases). CDR3 length equals 17 residues. The V gene lost 0 bases and the J gene lost 0 bases, with 13 bases spanning the gap. The germline gives CDR1 SGHRS, CDR2 YFSETQ. In nucleotides, the CDR3 is TGCGCCAGCAGCTTGGATCCAGGGTCCGTAGCCAAAAACATTCAGTACTTC. Translating gives CASSLDPGSVAKNIQYF.

The chain has TRBV27 and TRBJ2-5, with 9 bases lining up with TRBD2. The germline CDR1 and CDR2 sequences are MNHEY and SMNVEV (reference sequence). V lost 0 bases and J lost 6; bases outside the gene matches: 5. The CDR3 sequence is 15 residues long. The CDR3 bases are TGTGCCAGCAGTTTATCAGCTAGCGGGAAGCAGACCCAGTACTTC. This translates into CASSLSASGKQTQYF.

This clone occurred a few times. The V call is TRBV7-3, the J call TRBJ2-3; D unclear. V lost 2 bases to trimming and J lost 0 bases, with 9 bases between them. The CDR3 loop spans 15 amino acids. Germline CDR1 reads SGHTA; CDR2 reads FQGTGA. The CDR3 protein is CASSLRWASTDTQYF. The CDR3 DNA follows: TGTGCCAGCAGCTTACGGTGGGCTAGCACAGATACGCAGTATTTT.

This chain connects TRBV4-2 to TRBJ2-3; D unclear. Trimming cost V 0 bases and J 0 bases, with 13 bases left between them. The germline gives CDR1 LGHNA, CDR2 YNFKEQ. This CDR3 region has 17 residues. The CDR3 DNA is TGTGCCAGCAGCCAAGACGTCGCGGCAGCAAGCACAGATACGCAGTATTTT. This translates into CASSQDVAAASTDTQYF.

The V call is TRBV18, the J call TRBJ1-4; a possible D gene is TRBD1 (6 bases). Trimming took 3 bases from V and 12 from J, leaving 14 bases between them. The CDR3 sequence is 13 residues long. CDR1 is KGHSH and CDR2 is LQKENI in the germline V gene. The CDR3 region is CASSPREGDQLFF. Written as DNA, the CDR3 is TGTGCCAGCTCACCTCGGGAGGGGGACCAACTGTTTTTT.